The 25 T cell receptor beta chains listed next were all sequenced from one sample in a study of cytomegalovirus exposure and HLA in healthy donors. Amplification used 60 Vbeta primers and 13 Jbeta primers. TCRdb keeps only in-frame clones here, not all; method: immunoSEQ multiplex PCR. This sample has approximately 170,000 clones; about three quarters occur once, and the top ten carry about 1.6%. Specimen: PBMCs. Every receptor here comes from a girl aged 10-17 years in good health and CMV-seronegative.

In this sample, this clone turned up a few times. The chain links TRBV7-9 to TRBJ2-3; TRBD1 agrees at 8 bases. The germline CDR1 and CDR2 sequences are SEHNR and FQNEAQ (reference sequence). The trim removed 4 bases at V and 10 bases at J, leaving 13 bases unmatched. The CDR3 is 15 amino acids. The CDR3 sequence is CASSSGQGQWASQYF. The CDR3 nucleotides are TGTGCCAGCAGCTCTGGACAGGGCCAATGGGCCTCGCAGTATTTT.

The V call is TRBV10-3, the J call TRBJ1-2; 11 nucleotides match TRBD1. The length of the CDR3 is 16 residues. The V and J ends lost 7 bases and 8 bases, in that order; junction bases with no gene match: 15. Germline V CDR1 and CDR2: ENHRY, SYGVKD. Written as DNA, the CDR3 is TGTGCCATCACGGACAGGGGGCAAGGTGCGCTTGTGGGCTACACCTTC. Amino acids: CAITDRGQGALVGYTF.

V and J are TRBV29-1 and TRBJ1-1, with D tentatively TRBD1 (6 bases). Germline loops: CDR1 SQVTM, CDR2 ANQGSEA. The CDR3 covers 13 residues. V lost 7 bases, J lost 5 bases, and 17 bases lay in between. CDR3 amino acids: CSGQQGRMTEAFF. Written as DNA, the CDR3 is TGCAGCGGCCAACAGGGCCGAATGACTGAAGCTTTCTTT.

J is TRBJ1-5 and V is TRBV9, with D perhaps TRBD1 (6 bases). The CDR3 covers 14 residues. The V gene lost 2 bases and the J gene lost 6 bases, with 12 bases spanning the gap. Germline V lookup: CDR1 SGDLS, CDR2 YYNGEE. CDR3 loop: CASSVAEGGQPQHF. The CDR3, as DNA: TGTGCCAGCAGCGTCGCCGAAGGGGGTCAGCCCCAGCATTTT.

The chain links TRBV5-3 to TRBJ2-1, with a weak D call TRBD2 (6 bases). TRBV5-3 falls under the ORF class, with uncertain function. Trimming took 0 bases from V and 1 from J, leaving 14 bases between them. The CDR3 is made up of 17 amino acids. CDR3 DNA: TGTGCCAGAAGCTTGGATTGCGCGGGGCTATCCTACAATGAGCAGTTCTTC. This gives the protein CARSLDCAGLSYNEQFF.

This clone was counted only a few times. V and J are TRBV6-1 and TRBJ2-3, with TRBD1 matching over 7 bases. Germline V gene data show CDR1 as MNHNS and CDR2 as SASEGT. With 7 bases clipped from V and 5 bases from J, the junction kept 6 bases outside the gene matches. This CDR3 is built from 13 residues. The CDR3 DNA sequence: TGTGCCAGCAAGACAGGGTGGGAAGATACGCAGTATTTT. Translated: CASKTGWEDTQYF.

A word on this clone: This sample also contains other DNA sequences that code for the same CDR3. The chain combines TRBV19 with TRBJ2-7; no firm D call. With 1 base removed from V and 6 bases from J, the gap between germline ends came to 10 bases. The CDR3 extends over 13 amino acids. Germline V gene lookup returns CDR1 LNHDA and CDR2 SQIVND (reference sequence). The CDR3 loop is CASSIAGSGEQYF. As DNA, the CDR3 is TGTGCCAGTAGTATAGCGGGTTCGGGCGAGCAGTACTTC. The variable domain in full, with the rest retrieved from reference TRBV19 and TRBJ2-7, is DGGITQSPKYLFRKEGQNVTLSCEQNLNHDAMYWYRQDPGQGLRLIYYSQIVNDFQKGDIAEGYSVSREKKESFPLTVTSAQKNPTAFYLCASSIAGSGEQYFGPGTRLTVT.

CDR3 in DNA: TGTGCCATCAGTGAGTCCTCGGATACGCAGTATTTT. Translating gives CAISESSDTQYF. The V call is TRBV10-3, the J call TRBJ2-3; the D is unclear. The CDR3 covers 12 residues. The germline gives CDR1 ENHRY, CDR2 SYGVKD. Trimming removed 0 bases at V and 6 bases at J, with 4 bases between.

This chain joins TRBV7-9 and TRBJ2-6; 9 bases are shared with TRBD2. Trimming cost V 5 bases and J 5 bases; bases outside gene matches: 7. CDR3 length equals 16 residues. The germline V gene has CDR1 SEHNR and CDR2 FQNEAQ (reference sequence). Here the CDR3 reads CASSPRGGGRANVLTF. The CDR3 coding sequence is TGTGCCAGCAGCCCGCGGGGGGGCGGTAGGGCCAACGTCCTGACTTTC.

The chain links TRBV2 to TRBJ2-1; 13 bases align to TRBD2. The CDR3 runs 17 residues. Germline-derived CDR1 and CDR2 are SNHLY and FYNNEI. V lost 4 bases and J lost 8; bases outside the gene matches: 11. This CDR3 reads CASSGLAGGTLVHEQFF. Written as DNA, the CDR3 is TGTGCCAGCAGTGGACTAGCGGGGGGAACATTAGTCCATGAGCAGTTCTTC.

For the CDR3, the DNA is TGTGCCAGTAGTCCACAGGGGGTGACCACTGAAGCTTTCTTT. Its protein is CASSPQGVTTEAFF. The chain recombines TRBV19 with TRBJ1-1; 8 nucleotides align to TRBD1. The germline V gene has CDR1 LNHDA and CDR2 SQIVND (reference sequence). V was clipped by 5 bases and J by 4 bases; unmatched bases: 6. The CDR3 has 14 amino acids.

In this sample, this clone turned up once. CDR3 residues: CASSPGTVGKGYTF. CDR3 bases: TGTGCCAGCAGCCCCGGTACCGTTGGTAAAGGCTACACCTTC. This chain uses TRBV7-3 with TRBJ1-2, with no clear D. This CDR3 comprises 14 residues. V gave up 5 bases and J gave up 8 bases, with 18 bases separating them. Germline CDR1 SGHTA, CDR2 FQGTGA.

V is TRBV18 and J is TRBJ2-2; possibly TRBD2 for D (7 bases). The CDR3 has 16 amino acids. V lost 3 bases to trimming and J lost 1 base, with 12 bases between them. Germline assignment: CDR1 KGHSH and CDR2 LQKENI. The CDR3 DNA follows: TGTGCCAGCTCACCCACAGGGAGGGTGAACACCGGGGAGCTGTTTTTT. Translated: CASSPTGRVNTGELFF. The whole variable domain, remainder taken from reference TRBV18 and TRBJ2-2, is NAGVMQNPRHLVRRRGQEARLRCSPMKGHSHVYWYRQLPEEGLKFMVYLQKENIIDESGMPKERFSAEFPKEGPSILRIQQVVRGDSAAYFCASSPTGRVNTGELFFGEGSRLTVL.

The chain links TRBV7-6 to TRBJ1-1; 8 nucleotides align to TRBD1. The CDR3 covers 15 residues. V dropped 5 bases and J dropped 0; count of bases not matched to a gene: 5. Looked up from germline, CDR1 is SGHVS and CDR2 is FNYEAQ. CDR3 bases: TGTGCCAGCAGCATCGGACAGGGACTGAACACTGAAGCTTTCTTT. It specifies CASSIGQGLNTEAFF.

In this sample, this clone turned up once. The chain uses TRBV6-6 and TRBJ2-2; 11 bases line up with TRBD1. This CDR3 region has 15 residues. The junction had 5 bases not matched to a gene; V was cut back by 5 bases and J by 6 bases. Looked up from germline, CDR1 is MNHNY and CDR2 is SVGAGI (reference sequence). The CDR3 DNA follows: TGTGCCAGCAGTAAGGACAGGGGGCAGGCCGGGGAGCTGTTTTTT. This codes for CASSKDRGQAGELFF.

The chain carries TRBV2 and TRBJ2-3, with 7 bases lining up with TRBD1. Looked up from germline, CDR1 is SNHLY and CDR2 is FYNNEI. The V segment lost 6 bases and the J segment 2 bases; nucleotides outside the gene matches: 8. The CDR3 is 15 residues long. The CDR3 nucleotides read TGTGCCAGCAGCCTCAGGGGGACGAACACAGATACGCAGTATTTT. Amino acid sequence: CASSLRGTNTDTQYF.

CDR3 DNA: TGCGCCAGCAGCTTGGACAGGGTAGGTGGGGCCAACGTCCTGACTTTC. Protein: CASSLDRVGGANVLTF. The V call is TRBV5-1, the J call TRBJ2-6, with a tentative D call TRBD1 (6 bases). The V end was cut by 0 bases, the J end by 3 bases, with 10 bases between. The CDR3 is 16 residues long. Germline assignment: CDR1 SGHRS and CDR2 YFSETQ.

This chain uses TRBV9 with TRBJ2-5; a weak D match, TRBD2 (5 bases). Germline V gives CDR1 SGDLS, CDR2 YYNGEE. This CDR3 region has 14 residues. Trimming cost V 0 bases and J 5 bases, with 11 bases left between them. CDR3 region: CASSVGNGVETQYF. The DNA for the CDR3 is TGTGCCAGCAGCGTAGGGAACGGGGTTGAGACCCAGTACTTC.

This sequence joins TRBV7-9 and TRBJ2-1; 7 nucleotides match TRBD2. The V segment lost 2 bases and the J segment 5 bases; nucleotides outside the gene matches: 3. CDR3 size: 14 residues. The V gene's germline CDR1 is SEHNR and CDR2 FQNEAQ (reference sequence). CDR3 DNA: TGTGCCAGCAGCTTAACCACTAGCGACAATGAGCAGTTCTTC. This codes for CASSLTTSDNEQFF. The full variable domain, completed using reference TRBV7-9 and TRBJ2-1, is DTGVSQNPRHKITKRGQNVTFRCDPISEHNRLYWYRQTLGQGPEFLTYFQNEAQLEKSRLLSDRFSAERPKGSFSTLEIQRTEQGDSAMYLCASSLTTSDNEQFFGPGTRLTVL.

This clone has a handful of counts. J is TRBJ2-5 and V is TRBV27, with 14 bases matching TRBD2. The CDR3 has 15 residues. The germline gives CDR1 MNHEY, CDR2 SMNVEV (reference sequence). The V and J ends lost 4 bases and 5 bases, in that order; junction bases with no gene match: 3. The CDR3, as DNA: TGTGCCAGCAGTTACAGGACTAGCGGGGGGGAGACCCAGTACTTC. Protein product: CASSYRTSGGETQYF.

The chain couples TRBV27 to TRBJ2-3; D is possibly TRBD1 (5 bases). The CDR3 is 16 amino acids. V dropped 2 bases and J dropped 4 bases, with 16 bases sitting between them. Germline V gene lookup returns CDR1 MNHEY and CDR2 SMNVEV (reference sequence). In DNA form, the CDR3 reads TGTGCCAGCAGTTTAAGTGTACTCCTAGGGGCAGATACGCAGTATTTT. Its translation is CASSLSVLLGADTQYF.

This chain uses TRBV5-5 with TRBJ2-1; 7 bases agree with TRBD1. The CDR3 runs 16 residues. Germline V lookup: CDR1 SGHKS, CDR2 YYEKEE (reference sequence). V lost 4 bases and J lost 2; bases outside the gene matches: 9. The CDR3 loop reads CASSGPGTEPYNEQFF. The CDR3 nucleotides read TGTGCCAGCAGCGGCCCCGGGACAGAGCCCTACAATGAGCAGTTCTTC.

The chain links TRBV11-2 to TRBJ2-1; D is unresolved. The CDR3 runs to 13 residues. Germline CDR1 is SGHAT and CDR2 is FQNNGV. V lost 4 bases and J 8 bases, leaving 12 bases between the germline ends. In nucleotides, the CDR3 is TGTGCCAGCAGCTCCCCTCGGGTTGATGAGCAGTTCTTC. This sequence encodes CASSSPRVDEQFF.

The chain carries TRBV4-1 and TRBJ1-2; 10 bases align to TRBD1. CDR3 length equals 17 residues. V was pared by 1 base and J by 5 bases, with 10 bases of the junction left unmatched. Per germline, CDR1 MGHRA and CDR2 YSYEKL. CDR3 protein: CASSQGRRDRGRYGYTF. The CDR3 DNA sequence: TGCGCCAGCAGCCAAGGCCGGCGGGACAGGGGAAGATATGGCTACACCTTC.

The V call is TRBV5-8, the J call TRBJ1-2; D ambiguous. The CDR3 has 16 amino acids. CDR1 is SGHTS, CDR2 YDEGEE, per germline. Trimming pared 0 bases from V and 0 bases from J, leaving 12 bases between. CDR3 sequence (DNA): TGTGCCAGCAGCTTGGGTCGAGATTTAGCTAACTATGGCTACACCTTC. This translates into CASSLGRDLANYGYTF.